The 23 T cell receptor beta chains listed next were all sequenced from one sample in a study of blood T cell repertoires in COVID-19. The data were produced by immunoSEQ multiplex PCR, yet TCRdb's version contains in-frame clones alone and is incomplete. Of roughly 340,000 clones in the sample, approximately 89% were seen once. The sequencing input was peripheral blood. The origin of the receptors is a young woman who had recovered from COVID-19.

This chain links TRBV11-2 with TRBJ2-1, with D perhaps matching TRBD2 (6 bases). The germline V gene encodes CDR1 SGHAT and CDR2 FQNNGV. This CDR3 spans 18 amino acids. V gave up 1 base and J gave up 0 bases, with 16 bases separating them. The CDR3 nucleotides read TGTGCCAGCAGCTTAGGGCGTCGGAGCGGGTACTCCTACAATGAGCAGTTCTTC. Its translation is CASSLGRRSGYSYNEQFF.

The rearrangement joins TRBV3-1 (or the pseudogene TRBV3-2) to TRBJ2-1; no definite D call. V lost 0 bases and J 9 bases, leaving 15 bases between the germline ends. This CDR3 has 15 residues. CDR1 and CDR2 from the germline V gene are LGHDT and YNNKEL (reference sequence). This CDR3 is CASSQDQTAGREQFF. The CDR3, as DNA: TGTGCCAGCAGCCAAGATCAAACAGCCGGCCGTGAGCAGTTCTTC.

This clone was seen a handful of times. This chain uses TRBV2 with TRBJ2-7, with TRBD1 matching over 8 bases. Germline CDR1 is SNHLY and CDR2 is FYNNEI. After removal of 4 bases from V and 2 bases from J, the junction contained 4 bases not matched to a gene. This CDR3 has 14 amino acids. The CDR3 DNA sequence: TGTGCCAGCAGTGGGGACAGGTGGGCCTACGAGCAGTACGTC. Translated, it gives CASSGDRWAYEQYV.

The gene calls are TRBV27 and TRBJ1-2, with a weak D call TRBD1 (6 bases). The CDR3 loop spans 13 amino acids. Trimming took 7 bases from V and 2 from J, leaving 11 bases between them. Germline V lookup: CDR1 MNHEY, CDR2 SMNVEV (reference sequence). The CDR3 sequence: CASTTRGNYGYTF. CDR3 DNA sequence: TGTGCCAGCACCACCAGGGGAAACTATGGCTACACCTTC.

CDR3 nucleotide sequence: TGTGCCAGCAGTTACGGCCAGATAGCCAAAAACATTCAGTACTTC. Its translation: CASSYGQIAKNIQYF. The V call is TRBV6-6, the J call TRBJ2-4; unclear D gene. The CDR3 has 15 amino acids. Germline V CDR1 and CDR2: MNHNY, SVGAGI (reference sequence). V was pared by 2 bases and J by 0 bases, with 8 bases between.

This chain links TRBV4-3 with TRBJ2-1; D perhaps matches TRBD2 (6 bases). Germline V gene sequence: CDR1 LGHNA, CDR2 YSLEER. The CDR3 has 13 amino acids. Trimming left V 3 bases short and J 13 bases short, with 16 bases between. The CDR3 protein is CASSQSVRDRQFF. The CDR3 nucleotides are TGCGCCAGCAGCCAGAGTGTGCGGGACCGACAGTTCTTC.

CDR3 region: CASRPGGTGAGNTIYF. DNA for the CDR3: TGTGCCAGCAGACCCGGGGGAACAGGGGCTGGAAACACCATATATTTT. The J gene is TRBJ1-3, the V gene TRBV5-6; 7 bases agree with TRBD1. Germline-derived CDR1 and CDR2 are SGHDT and YYEEEE. J was trimmed by 2 bases and V by 5 bases; bases with no gene match: 10. The CDR3 runs to 16 residues. Full variable domain (missing parts from reference TRBV5-6 and TRBJ1-3): DAGVTQSPTHLIKTRGQQVTLRCSPKSGHDTVSWYQQALGQGPQFIFQYYEEEERQRGNFPDRFSGHQFPNYSSELNVNALLLGDSALYLCASRPGGTGAGNTIYFGEGSWLTVV.

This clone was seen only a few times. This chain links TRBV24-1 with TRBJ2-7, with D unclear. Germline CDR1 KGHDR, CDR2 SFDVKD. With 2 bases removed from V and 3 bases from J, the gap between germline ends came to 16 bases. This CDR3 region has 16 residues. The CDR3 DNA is TGTGCCACCAGTGATTACCGCCCATCGGTAAGCTACGAGCAGTACGTC. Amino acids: CATSDYRPSVSYEQYV.

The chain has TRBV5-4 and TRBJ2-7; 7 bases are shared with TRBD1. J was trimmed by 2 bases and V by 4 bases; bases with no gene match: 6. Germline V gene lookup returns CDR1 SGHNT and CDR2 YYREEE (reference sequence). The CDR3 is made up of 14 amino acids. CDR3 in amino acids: CASSPNRGTYEQYV. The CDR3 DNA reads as TGTGCCAGCAGCCCAAACAGGGGAACCTACGAGCAGTACGTC.

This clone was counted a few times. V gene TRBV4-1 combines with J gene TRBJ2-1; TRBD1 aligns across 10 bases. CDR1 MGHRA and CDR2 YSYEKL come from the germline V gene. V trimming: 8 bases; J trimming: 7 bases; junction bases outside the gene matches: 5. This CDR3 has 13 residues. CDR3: CASHRTGGNEQFF. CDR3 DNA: TGCGCCAGCCACCGGACAGGGGGGAATGAGCAGTTCTTC.

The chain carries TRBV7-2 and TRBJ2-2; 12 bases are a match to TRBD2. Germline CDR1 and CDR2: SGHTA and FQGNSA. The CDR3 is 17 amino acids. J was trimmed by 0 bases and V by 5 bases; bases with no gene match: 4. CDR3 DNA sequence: TGTGCCAGCAGCCAGCTAGCGGGAGGGTCGAACACCGGGGAGCTGTTTTTT. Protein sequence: CASSQLAGGSNTGELFF.

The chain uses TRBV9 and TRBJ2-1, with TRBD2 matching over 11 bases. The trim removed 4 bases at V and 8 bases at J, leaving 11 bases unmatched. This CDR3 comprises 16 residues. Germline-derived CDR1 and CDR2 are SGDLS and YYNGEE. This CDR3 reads CASSPSGRSLGDEQFF. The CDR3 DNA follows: TGTGCCAGCAGCCCTAGCGGGAGGTCCCTTGGGGATGAGCAGTTCTTC.

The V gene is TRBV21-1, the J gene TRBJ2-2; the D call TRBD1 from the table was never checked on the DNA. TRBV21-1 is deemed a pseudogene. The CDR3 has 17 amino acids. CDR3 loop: CASSKVLGRGPTGELFF. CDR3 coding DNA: TGTGCCAGCAGCAAAGTATTGGGCAGGGGCCCCACCGGGGAGCTGTTTTTT.

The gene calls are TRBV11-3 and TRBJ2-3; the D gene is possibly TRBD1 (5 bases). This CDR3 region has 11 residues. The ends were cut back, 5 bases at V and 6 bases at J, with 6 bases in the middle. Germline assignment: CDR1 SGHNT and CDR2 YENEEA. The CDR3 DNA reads TGTGCCAGCAGCCCAGGGGATACGCAGTATTTT. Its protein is CASSPGDTQYF. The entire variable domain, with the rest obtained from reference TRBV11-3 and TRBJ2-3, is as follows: EAGVVQSPRYKIIEKKQPVAFWCNPISGHNTLYWYLQNLGQGPELLIRYENEEAVDDSQLPKDRFSAERLKGVDSTLKIQPAELGDSAVYLCASSPGDTQYFGPGTRLTVL.

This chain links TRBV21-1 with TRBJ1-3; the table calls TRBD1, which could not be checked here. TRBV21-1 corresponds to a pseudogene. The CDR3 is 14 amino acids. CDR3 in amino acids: CASRTGGSGNTIYF. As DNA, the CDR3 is TGTGCCAGCAGGACAGGGGGCTCTGGAAACACCATATATTTT.

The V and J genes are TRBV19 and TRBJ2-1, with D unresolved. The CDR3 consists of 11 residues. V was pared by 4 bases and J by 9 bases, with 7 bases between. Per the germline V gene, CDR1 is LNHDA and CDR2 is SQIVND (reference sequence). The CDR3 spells CASSNPGEQFF. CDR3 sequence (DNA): TGTGCCAGTAGTAACCCGGGTGAGCAGTTCTTC. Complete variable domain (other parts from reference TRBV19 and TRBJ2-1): DGGITQSPKYLFRKEGQNVTLSCEQNLNHDAMYWYRQDPGQGLRLIYYSQIVNDFQKGDIAEGYSVSREKKESFPLTVTSAQKNPTAFYLCASSNPGEQFFGPGTRLTVL.

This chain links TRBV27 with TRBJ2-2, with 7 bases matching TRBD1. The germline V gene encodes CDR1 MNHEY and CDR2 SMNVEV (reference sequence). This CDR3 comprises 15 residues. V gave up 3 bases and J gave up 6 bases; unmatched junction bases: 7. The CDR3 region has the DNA TGTGCCAGCAGTTTTTGTAGGGGGCGCGCCGGGGAGCTGTTTTTT. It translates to CASSFCRGRAGELFF.

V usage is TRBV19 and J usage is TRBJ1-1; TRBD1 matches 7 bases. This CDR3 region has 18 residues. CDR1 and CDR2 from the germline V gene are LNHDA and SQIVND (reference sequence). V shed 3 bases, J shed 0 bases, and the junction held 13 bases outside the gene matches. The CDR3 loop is CASSITGDPTRVNTEAFF. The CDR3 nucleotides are TGTGCCAGTAGTATTACAGGGGACCCGACCCGAGTGAACACTGAAGCTTTCTTT. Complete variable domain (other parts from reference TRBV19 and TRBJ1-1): DGGITQSPKYLFRKEGQNVTLSCEQNLNHDAMYWYRQDPGQGLRLIYYSQIVNDFQKGDIAEGYSVSREKKESFPLTVTSAQKNPTAFYLCASSITGDPTRVNTEAFFGQGTRLTVV.

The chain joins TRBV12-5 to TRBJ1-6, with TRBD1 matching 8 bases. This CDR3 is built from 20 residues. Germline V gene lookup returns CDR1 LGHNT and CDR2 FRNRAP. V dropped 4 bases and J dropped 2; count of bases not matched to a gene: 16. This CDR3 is CASGSLPNRQGNTYNSPLHF. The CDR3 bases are TGTGCTAGTGGTTCCCTACCCAATCGACAGGGGAATACCTATAATTCACCCCTCCACTTT.

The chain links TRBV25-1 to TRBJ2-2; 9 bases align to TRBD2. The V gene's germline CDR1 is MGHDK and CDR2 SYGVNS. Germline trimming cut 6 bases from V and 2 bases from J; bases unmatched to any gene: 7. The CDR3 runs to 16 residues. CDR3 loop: CASSETLAGNTGELFF. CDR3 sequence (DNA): TGTGCCAGCAGCGAGACCCTAGCGGGAAACACCGGGGAGCTGTTTTTT.

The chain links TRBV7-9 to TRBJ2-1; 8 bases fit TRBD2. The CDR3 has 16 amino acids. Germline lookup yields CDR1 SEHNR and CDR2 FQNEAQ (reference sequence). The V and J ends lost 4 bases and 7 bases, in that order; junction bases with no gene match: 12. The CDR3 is CASSWWSGSEGNEQFF. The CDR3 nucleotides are TGTGCCAGCAGCTGGTGGAGCGGGAGCGAAGGGAATGAGCAGTTCTTC. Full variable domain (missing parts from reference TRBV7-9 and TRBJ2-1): DTGVSQNPRHKITKRGQNVTFRCDPISEHNRLYWYRQTLGQGPEFLTYFQNEAQLEKSRLLSDRFSAERPKGSFSTLEIQRTEQGDSAMYLCASSWWSGSEGNEQFFGPGTRLTVL.

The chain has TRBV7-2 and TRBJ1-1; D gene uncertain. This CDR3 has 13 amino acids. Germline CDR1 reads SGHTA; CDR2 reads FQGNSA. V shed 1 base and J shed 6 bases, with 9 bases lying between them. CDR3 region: CASSLDVEAEAFF. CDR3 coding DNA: TGTGCCAGCAGCTTAGATGTAGAAGCTGAAGCTTTCTTT.

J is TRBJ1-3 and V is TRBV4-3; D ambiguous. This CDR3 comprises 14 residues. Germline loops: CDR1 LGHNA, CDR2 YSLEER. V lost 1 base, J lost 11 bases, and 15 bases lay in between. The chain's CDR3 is CASSQGVLERAIYF. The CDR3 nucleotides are TGCGCCAGCAGCCAAGGAGTTTTAGAAAGAGCCATATATTTT.